This T cell receptor (beta chain) was recorded in a study of regulatory T cells in long-lasting Graves disease. This sample's time point: newly diagnosed GD, antithyroid drugs for less than 3 months. PBMC-extracted RNA yielded the TCR library. The ends lost 5 bases at V and 6 bases at J; junction bases unmatched: 0. Per germline, CDR1 SGHAT and CDR2 FQNNGV. This CDR3 is built from 14 residues. Investigators prepared the TCR beta libraries by applying iRepertoire HTBI primers and Arm-PCR of CDR3 regions. TCRdb re-called the multiplex PCR reads through MiXCR, storing one row per CDR3 protein. The table records under 500,000 distinct CDR3 sequences, 16% of them present only once. This clonotype was counted many times. These data are also associated with another study on T cells in Graves' hyperthyroidism and ophthalmopathy.

This TCR was recovered from a woman aged 25-40 years with Graves disease. This chain links TRBV11-2 with TRBJ2-1; TRBD2 aligns across 14 bases. The sample in question was peripheral blood mononuclear cells (PBMCs), obtained at new diagnosis, from a patient treated with antithyroid drugs. This chain's CDR3 is CASSGTSGSNEQFF. The CDR3 nucleotides read TGTGCCAGCAGCGGGACTAGCGGGAGCAATGAGCAGTTCTTC.